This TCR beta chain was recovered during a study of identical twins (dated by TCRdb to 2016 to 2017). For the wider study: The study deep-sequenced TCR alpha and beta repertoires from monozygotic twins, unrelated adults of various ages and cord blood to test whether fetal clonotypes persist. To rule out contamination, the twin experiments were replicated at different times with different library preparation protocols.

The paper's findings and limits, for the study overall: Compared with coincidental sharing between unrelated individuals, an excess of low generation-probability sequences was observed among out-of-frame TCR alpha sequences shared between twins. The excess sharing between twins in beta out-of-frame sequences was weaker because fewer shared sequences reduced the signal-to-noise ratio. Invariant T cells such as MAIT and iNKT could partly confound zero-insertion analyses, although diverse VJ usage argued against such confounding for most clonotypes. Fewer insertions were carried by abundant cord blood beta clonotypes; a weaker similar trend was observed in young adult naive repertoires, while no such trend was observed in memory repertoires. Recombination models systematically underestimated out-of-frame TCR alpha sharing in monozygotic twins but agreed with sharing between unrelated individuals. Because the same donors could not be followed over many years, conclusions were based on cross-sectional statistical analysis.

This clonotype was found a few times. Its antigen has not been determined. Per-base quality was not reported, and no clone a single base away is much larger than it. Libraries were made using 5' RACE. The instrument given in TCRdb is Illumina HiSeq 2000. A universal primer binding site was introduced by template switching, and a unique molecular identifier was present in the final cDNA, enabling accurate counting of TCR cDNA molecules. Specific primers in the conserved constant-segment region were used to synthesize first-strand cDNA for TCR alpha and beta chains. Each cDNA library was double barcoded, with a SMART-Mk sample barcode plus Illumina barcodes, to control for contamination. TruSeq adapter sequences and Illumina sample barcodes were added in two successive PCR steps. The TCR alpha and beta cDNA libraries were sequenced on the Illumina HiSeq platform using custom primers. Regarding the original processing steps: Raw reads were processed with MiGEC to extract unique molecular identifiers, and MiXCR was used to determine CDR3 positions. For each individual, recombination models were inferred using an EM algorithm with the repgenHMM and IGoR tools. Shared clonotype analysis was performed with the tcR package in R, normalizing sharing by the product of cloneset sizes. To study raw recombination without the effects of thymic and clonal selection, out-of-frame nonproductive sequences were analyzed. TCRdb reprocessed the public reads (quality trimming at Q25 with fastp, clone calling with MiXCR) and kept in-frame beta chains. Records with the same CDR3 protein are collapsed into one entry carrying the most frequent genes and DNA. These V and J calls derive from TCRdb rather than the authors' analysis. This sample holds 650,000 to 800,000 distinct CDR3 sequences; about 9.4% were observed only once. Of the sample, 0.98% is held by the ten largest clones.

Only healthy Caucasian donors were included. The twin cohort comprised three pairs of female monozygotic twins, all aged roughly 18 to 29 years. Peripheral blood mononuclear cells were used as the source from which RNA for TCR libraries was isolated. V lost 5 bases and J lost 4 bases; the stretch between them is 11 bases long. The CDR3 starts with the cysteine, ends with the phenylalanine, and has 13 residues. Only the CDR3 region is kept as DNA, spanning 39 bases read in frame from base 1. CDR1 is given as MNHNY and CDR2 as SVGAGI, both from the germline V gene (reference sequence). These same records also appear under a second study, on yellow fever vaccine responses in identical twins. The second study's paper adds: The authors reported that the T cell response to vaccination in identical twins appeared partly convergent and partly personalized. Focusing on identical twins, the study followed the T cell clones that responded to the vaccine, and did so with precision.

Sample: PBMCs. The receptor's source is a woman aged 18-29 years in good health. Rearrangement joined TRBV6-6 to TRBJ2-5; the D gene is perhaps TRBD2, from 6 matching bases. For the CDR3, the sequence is CASSAGRGETQYF. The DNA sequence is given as TGTGCCAGCAGTGCCGGGCGGGGAGAGACCCAGTACTTC.